This is a list of T cell receptor beta chains from one sample in a study of CD8 T cell repertoires and HIV-1 epitope variants. Their target antigens are unknown. TCRdb's table, derived via immunoSEQ multiplex PCR, lists solely in-frame clones and lacks some. Of 4,000 to 5,500 clones listed, about 68% are singletons. The specimen sequenced was cultured CD8+ T cells derived from PBMCs. These receptors were obtained from a male donor with HIV. The CDR3 runs from the conserved cysteine through the conserved F or W. The order of the fields is J gene, clone size, V gene, D gene, CDR3 DNA, CDR3 protein. D genes are given only for firm matches. Not every row has a clone size; where given, it reads once, few, many or a size class.

TRBJ1-1	.	TRBV10-3	.	TGTGCCATCAGTGAGCCTACGACAGCCAACACTGAAGCTTTCTTT	CAISEPTTANTEAFF
TRBJ1-2	.	TRBV4-1	.	TGCGCCAGCAGCCGACTACCGGCCCAGGGACTAAGCTACACCTTC	CASSRLPAQGLSYTF
TRBJ2-7	once	TRBV7-8	TRBD2	TGTGCCAGCAGCTTAGGGCGGGGGGTTCCTTTAGACGAGCAGTACTTC	CASSLGRGVPLDEQYF
TRBJ2-5	.	TRBV28	TRBD2	TGTGCCAGCAGATACCCCGGGACTAGGGGTGAAGAGACCCAGTACTTC	CASRYPGTRGEETQYF
TRBJ1-2	.	TRBV13	TRBD1	TGTGCCAGCAGCTCGCAGGAGGACAGGGTCTATGGCTACACCTTC	CASSSQEDRVYGYTF
TRBJ1-1	few	TRBV27	.	TGTGCCGCCGGGTCTAGAAGTGAGACTGAAGCTTTCTTT	CAAGSRSETEAFF
TRBJ1-4	.	TRBV2	.	TGTGCCTGGGGGGGGCAGACCAATGAAAAACTGTTTTTT	CAWGGQTNEKLFF
TRBJ2-1	.	TRBV5-1	.	TGCGCCAGCAGCTTGGAGAGTCAAGTCAATGAGCAGTTCTTC	CASSLESQVNEQFF
TRBJ1-6	.	TRBV7-6	TRBD1	TGTGCCAGCAGCTTAGACAGGGGGCCTAATTCACCCCTCCACTTT	CASSLDRGPNSPLHF
TRBJ1-2	.	TRBV5-4	.	TGTGCCAGCAGCCCTTGGCCGGTAGAATTGGACTATGGCTACACCTTC	CASSPWPVELDYGYTF
TRBJ2-5	.	TRBV7-9	TRBD1	TGTGCCAGCAGCCGCCTTGAACAGGGGGCCCAAGAGACCCAGTACTTC	CASSRLEQGAQETQYF
TRBJ2-1	.	TRBV7-2	.	TGTGCCAGCAGCGGAGACAGCTCCTACAATGAGCAGTTCTTC	CASSGDSSYNEQFF
TRBJ1-1	few	TRBV2	.	TGTGCCAGCAGGAATTCGGGGAAGCAACTGGGGTTCTTT	CASRNSGKQLGFF
TRBJ2-7	.	TRBV7-8	TRBD2	TGTGCCAGCAGCCCCGGGACTAGAGCCTACGAGCAGTACTTC	CASSPGTRAYEQYF
TRBJ2-5	once	TRBV2	TRBD2	TGTGCCAGCAGGGATCCCCGGGGGGGTCAAGAGACCCAGTACTTC	CASRDPRGGQETQYF
TRBJ1-3	.	TRBV4-1	.	TGCGCCAGCCACCCGGGGGGAGCCTCTGGAAACACCATATATTTT	CASHPGGASGNTIYF
TRBJ2-3	.	TRBV2	TRBD2	TGTGCCAGCAGTGAAGCGGGACTAGCGGGGGGGCGGACAGATACGCAGTATTTT	CASSEAGLAGGRTDTQYF
TRBJ1-1	few	TRBV11-2	.	TGTGCCAGCAGCCCATACTCCACCTCAGGGAACACTGAAGCTTTCTTT	CASSPYSTSGNTEAFF
TRBJ1-2	.	TRBV30	.	TGTGCCTGGAGTGTAATGGGCAGGGCGATCTATGGCTACACCTTC	CAWSVMGRAIYGYTF
TRBJ2-1	.	TRBV28	.	TGTGCCAGCAGCCCACCTGACAGGTACAATGAGCAGTTCTTC	CASSPPDRYNEQFF
TRBJ1-2	.	TRBV27	.	TGTGCCAGCAGTACCGCCCCGGGACGGGGCTATGGCTACACCTTC	CASSTAPGRGYGYTF
TRBJ2-3	.	TRBV4-1	.	TGCGCCAGCAGCCAAGACACAGATACGCAGTATTTT	CASSQDTDTQYF
TRBJ2-1	.	TRBV28	.	TGTGCCAGCAGGAACCCTCCGAATGAGCAGTTCTTC	CASRNPPNEQFF
TRBJ2-7	.	TRBV28	.	TGTGCCAGCAGGACCGTGCAAAGTACTTACGAGCAGTACTTC	CASRTVQSTYEQYF
TRBJ1-6	.	TRBV4-1	TRBD1	TGCGCCAGCAGCCAACTAGGACAGGGGAATTCACCCCTCCACTTT	CASSQLGQGNSPLHF
TRBJ2-1	few	TRBV27	TRBD2	TGTGCCAGCAGTGTGACTAGCGGGTACAATGAGCAGTTCTTC	CASSVTSGYNEQFF
TRBJ2-5	.	TRBV6-5	TRBD2	TGTGCCAGCAGTCAGACTAGCGGGGGGGTAAAGACCCAGTACTTC	CASSQTSGGVKTQYF
TRBJ2-5	.	TRBV2	TRBD2	TGTGCCAGCAGTGTCGTGGGAGGGGCCCAGTACTTC	CASSVVGGAQYF
TRBJ2-2	.	TRBV9	.	TGTGCCAGCGGCCAAGACACCGGGGAGCTGTTTTTT	CASGQDTGELFF
TRBJ2-3	.	TRBV5-6	.	TGTGCCAGCAGCCAACAGACGGATACGCAGTATTTT	CASSQQTDTQYF
TRBJ1-4	.	TRBV5-6	TRBD1	TGTGCCAGCAGCTTGAATTTTGGGACAGGGAGCGAAAAACTGTTTTTT	CASSLNFGTGSEKLFF
TRBJ2-2	.	TRBV19	TRBD2	TGTGCCACCCCGTCCGGACTAGCGGGAGGGCCTAACGGGGAGCTGTTTTTT	CATPSGLAGGPNGELFF
TRBJ1-6	few	TRBV27	TRBD1	TGTGCCAGCAGGCCAGGGGGGAATTCACCCCTCCACTTT	CASRPGGNSPLHF
TRBJ1-1	.	TRBV28	.	TGTGCCAGCAGTTTATTAGGGCAGGGTTACACTGAAGCTTTCTTT	CASSLLGQGYTEAFF
TRBJ2-5	.	TRBV5-1	.	TGCGCCAGCAGCGAGGGACGGAGTAGTTGGGAGACCCAGTACTTC	CASSEGRSSWETQYF
TRBJ1-4	.	TRBV11-1	.	TGTGCCAGCAGCCCCCGCGCGGGGGTCATTGAGGAAAAACTGTTTTTT	CASSPRAGVIEEKLFF
TRBJ1-1	large	TRBV14	TRBD1	TGTGCCAGCAGCCAGTCAGGGGGGGCTTTCTTT	CASSQSGGAFF
TRBJ2-1	.	TRBV4-2	TRBD1	TGTGCCAGCAGCCAAGAACAGGGGAATGAGCAGTTCTTC	CASSQEQGNEQFF
TRBJ1-4	.	TRBV15	.	TGTGCCACCAGCAGAGTGGGGTCAACTAATGAAAAACTGTTTTTT	CATSRVGSTNEKLFF
TRBJ2-1	.	TRBV27	TRBD2	TGTGCCAGCAGGGCGGCGGGGGGGCCCCTTCGGGATGAGCAGTTCTTC	CASRAAGGPLRDEQFF
TRBJ2-7	.	TRBV19	TRBD2	TGTGCCAGTAGTACTCACGCTGGACTAGCGGAAAGCTCCTACGAGCAGTACTTC	CASSTHAGLAESSYEQYF
TRBJ2-2	.	TRBV30	TRBD1	TGTGCCTGGGGGACACAGGGGACCGGGGAGCTGTTTTTT	CAWGTQGTGELFF
TRBJ2-7	.	TRBV11-2	.	TGTGCCAGCAGCTTAGAAGCCGGGCCTTTCTACGAGCAGTACTTC	CASSLEAGPFYEQYF
TRBJ2-3	.	TRBV27	TRBD2	TGTGCCAGCAGACCCACGACTAGCGGGAGGGCTAGCACAGATACGCAGTATTTT	CASRPTTSGRASTDTQYF
TRBJ2-1	.	TRBV10-3	.	TGTGCCATCAGTGAGCGGGGGACCTACAATGAGCAGTTCTTC	CAISERGTYNEQFF
TRBJ2-5	.	TRBV7-9	.	TGTGCCAGCAGTTTAGGATACGGACAGCACCAAGAGACCCAGTACTTC	CASSLGYGQHQETQYF
TRBJ2-7	once	TRBV2	.	TGTGCCAGCAGTGACGAGCTCGAGATCTACGAGCAGTACTTC	CASSDELEIYEQYF
TRBJ2-2	once	TRBV30	.	TGTGCCTCGGGCGGGGGCCTGAACACCGGGGAGCTGTTTTTT	CASGGGLNTGELFF
TRBJ1-2	.	TRBV5-1	.	TGCGCCAGCAGCTTGGGCACAGCTAACTATGGCTACACCTTC	CASSLGTANYGYTF
TRBJ2-2	.	TRBV5-6	.	TGTGCCAGCAGCTTGGGAACAGGTGTGGCCGGGGAGCTGTTTTTT	CASSLGTGVAGELFF
TRBJ2-7	.	TRBV7-9	TRBD2	TGTGCCAGCAGCCAGGGACTAGCGGGGGGATCCTACGAGCAGTACTTC	CASSQGLAGGSYEQYF
TRBJ2-7	.	TRBV28	.	TGTGCCAGCCGGGTCGAGTACTCGGCCTACGAGCAGTACTTC	CASRVEYSAYEQYF
TRBJ1-4	.	TRBV30	TRBD1	TGTGCCTGGAGTGTAGGGGACAGCCTAAAAGGGGAACTGTTTTTT	CAWSVGDSLKGELFF
TRBJ2-7	.	TRBV6-4	.	TGTGCCAGCACCCCTTACCCCTGGGAGCAGTACTTC	CASTPYPWEQYF
TRBJ2-2	.	TRBV27	TRBD1	TGTGCCAGCAGTTCAACAACAACGAGTACAGGGGCGGTGGGGGAGCTGTTTTTT	CASSSTTTSTGAVGELFF
TRBJ2-7	few	TRBV4-1	.	TGCGCCAGCAGCCAAGGAAGCGGTTCCTACGAGCAGTACTTC	CASSQGSGSYEQYF
TRBJ2-7	medium-sized	TRBV4-2	.	TGTGCCAGCAGCCCTACAGGCGGGCGGGACGAGCAGTACTTC	CASSPTGGRDEQYF
TRBJ1-2	.	TRBV27	.	TGTGCCAGCAGTGCCGCCCCGGGACGGGGCTATGGCTACACCTTC	CASSAAPGRGYGYTF
TRBJ2-1	few	TRBV19	TRBD2	TGTGCCAGTAGTCGGGGGGGCTCCTACAATGAGCAGTTCTTC	CASSRGGSYNEQFF